This TCR beta chain was identified during a study of beta chain features in type 1 diabetes. Study results and limitations: A moderate, significant TCRB CDR3 shortening appeared in type 1 diabetes across four CD4+ subsets. Patients with type 1 diabetes carried fewer insertions and had more deletions at their VDJ junctions.

The CDR3 is made up of 16 amino acids. The V and J ends lost 4 bases and 1 base, in that order; junction bases with no gene match: 4. The germline V gene has CDR1 SGHNT and CDR2 YYREEE (reference sequence). Expressed TCRB transcripts were sequenced, since all the RNA that had been isolated was reverse transcribed. TCRdb's copy holds only in-frame clones and misses some; the assay was immunoSEQ multiplex PCR. The sample lists 350,000 to 450,000 clones, approximately 15% seen once, with roughly 0.035% in the top ten. For this clone: Antigen specificity is unknown.

Cell sorting via CD45RO/CCR7/CD25/CD127/CD95/CD27 was performed to obtain CD4+ naive, central memory, regulatory and stem cell-like memory cells. This clonotype was sampled from a man in his thirties or forties in good health. The sequenced material came from naive CD4+ T cells from blood. The J gene is TRBJ2-1, the V gene TRBV5-4; 11 nucleotides line up with TRBD2. The CDR3 DNA is TGTGCCAGCAGCCGGGGACTAGCGGATTCCTACAATGAGCAGTTCTTC. This translates into CASSRGLADSYNEQFF.